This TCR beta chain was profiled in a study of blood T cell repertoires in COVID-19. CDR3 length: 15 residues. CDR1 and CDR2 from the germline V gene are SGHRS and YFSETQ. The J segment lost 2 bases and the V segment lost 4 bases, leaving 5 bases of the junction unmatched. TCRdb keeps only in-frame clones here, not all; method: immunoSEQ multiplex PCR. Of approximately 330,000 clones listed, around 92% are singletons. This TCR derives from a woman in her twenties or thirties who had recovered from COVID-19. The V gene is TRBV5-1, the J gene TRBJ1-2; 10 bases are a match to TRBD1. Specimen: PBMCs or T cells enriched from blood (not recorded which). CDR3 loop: CASSRDRGRNYGYTF. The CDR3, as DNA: TGCGCCAGCAGCCGGGACAGGGGTAGGAACTATGGCTACACCTTC. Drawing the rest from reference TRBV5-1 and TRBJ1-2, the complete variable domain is KAGVTQTPRYLIKTRGQQVTLSCSPISGHRSVSWYQQTPGQGLQFLFEYFSETQRNKGNFPGRFSGRQFSNSRSEMNVSTLELGDSALYLCASSRDRGRNYGYTFGSGTRLTVV.